This T cell receptor (beta chain) was recorded in a study of OX40 agonist ivuxolimab in advanced cancers. The study's findings and limits: Nonresponders, in some cases, also had low normalized T-cell clonal expansion.

The protocol was immunoSEQ multiplex PCR, while the TCRdb copy is restricted to in-frame clones and leaves out a portion. The sample has approximately 50,000 clones, just under 95% seen once. This clone was seen a few times. The antigen is unknown. Trimming removed 0 bases at V and 7 bases at J, with 7 bases between. This CDR3 has 13 residues. Per germline, CDR1 MNHNY and CDR2 SVGAGI (reference sequence). V gene TRBV6-6 combines with J gene TRBJ2-1, with D uncertain. The sample consisted of CD4+ or CD8+ T cells sorted from blood, taken in a trial of the OX40 agonist ivuxolimab. The clonotype originates from an adult with an advanced solid tumor such as melanoma, head and neck, liver or kidney cancer. CDR3 amino acids: CASSYSMSNEQFF. The CDR3 DNA follows: TGTGCCAGCAGTTACTCGATGTCAAATGAGCAGTTCTTC.